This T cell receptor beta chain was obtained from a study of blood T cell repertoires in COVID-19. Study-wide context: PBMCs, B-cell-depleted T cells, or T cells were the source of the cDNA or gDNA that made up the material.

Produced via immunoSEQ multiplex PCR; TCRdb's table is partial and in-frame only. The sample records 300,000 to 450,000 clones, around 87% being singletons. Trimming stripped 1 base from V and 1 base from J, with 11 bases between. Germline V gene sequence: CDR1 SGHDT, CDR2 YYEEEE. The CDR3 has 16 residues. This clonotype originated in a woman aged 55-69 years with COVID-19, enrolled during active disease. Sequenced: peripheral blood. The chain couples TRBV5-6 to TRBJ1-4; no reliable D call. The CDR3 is CASSLLPTGTNEKLFF. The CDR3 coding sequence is TGTGCCAGCAGCTTGCTCCCAACGGGAACTAATGAAAAACTGTTTTTT.